The 31 T cell receptor beta chains listed next were all sequenced from one sample in a study of response to subunit inactivated influenza vaccine. TCRdb analysed the RT-PCR reads with MiXCR anew, one entry per CDR3 protein. Of approximately 200,000 distinct CDR3 sequences detected, over 13% appear once; the ten largest clones hold under 30%. The sample here was CD8+ T cells sorted from PBMCs, taken roughly 5 days after vaccination. The receptors here all came from a man aged 45-65 years who received an inactivated influenza vaccine.

Regarding this clonotype: A read error may account for a junction end that differs from germline. The V gene is TRBV7-9, the J gene TRBJ2-1; D gene unclear. Per germline, CDR1 SEHNR and CDR2 FQNEAQ (reference sequence). The CDR3 is 12 residues long. The CDR3 sequence is CASSLDRTSRSF. The CDR3 DNA reads as TGTGCCAGCAGCTTAGATCGGACCAGCCGATCCTTC.

This clonotype was recorded a few times. The genes are TRBV5-6 and TRBJ2-1; possibly TRBD1 or TRBD2 for D (5 bases each). This CDR3 contains 12 residues. Trimming took 2 bases from V and 7 from J, leaving 7 bases between them. The germline V gene has CDR1 SGHDT and CDR2 YYEEEE. CDR3 in amino acids: CASSFWGNEQFF. CDR3 in DNA: TGTGCCAGCAGCTTTTGGGGGAATGAGCAGTTCTTC.

The rearrangement links TRBV6-1 to TRBJ2-3, with TRBD1 matching over 9 bases. The CDR3 is 14 amino acids. CDR1 is MNHNS and CDR2 is SASEGT in the germline V gene. V lost 6 bases and J lost 5; bases outside the gene matches: 6. This chain's CDR3 is CASRRTGELDTQYF. The CDR3 coding sequence is TGTGCCAGCAGGCGGACAGGGGAGTTAGATACGCAGTATTTT.

This clonotype occurred a few times. The V gene is TRBV6-1, the J gene TRBJ2-6, with 7 nucleotides matching TRBD1. CDR3 length: 15 residues. The germline gives CDR1 MNHNS, CDR2 SASEGT. The ends lost 6 bases at V and 7 bases at J; junction bases unmatched: 9. The DNA of the CDR3 is TGTGCCAGCAGCCTGACAGGGACGGTAGCCAACGTCCTGACTTTC. Translated, it gives CASSLTGTVANVLTF.

The chain combines TRBV5-1 with TRBJ2-7; 7 bases map to TRBD2. This CDR3 has 15 amino acids. J lost 1 base, V lost 1 base, and 5 bases had no gene match. Germline CDR1 is SGHRS and CDR2 is YFSETQ. This CDR3 reads CASSLMAGESYEQYF. CDR3 DNA: TGCGCCAGCAGCTTGATGGCGGGAGAGTCCTACGAGCAGTACTTC.

This clonotype has only one observation. The chain is built from TRBV5-1 and TRBJ2-5; 10 bases agree with TRBD1. Germline V lookup: CDR1 SGHRS, CDR2 YFSETQ. Trimming removed 4 bases from V and 6 bases from J; junction bases left unmatched: 12. The CDR3 totals 16 residues. CDR3 protein: CASSADPGQGWKTQYF. DNA of the CDR3: TGCGCCAGCAGCGCAGACCCGGGACAGGGGTGGAAGACCCAGTACTTC.

J is TRBJ2-2 and V is TRBV7-9, with TRBD1 identical over 10 bases. The CDR3 runs 16 residues. CDR1 and CDR2 (germline): SEHNR, FQNEAQ (reference sequence). V dropped 6 bases and J dropped 3; count of bases not matched to a gene: 7. The CDR3 region is CASSPGTGEHTGELFF. DNA of the CDR3: TGTGCCAGCAGTCCCGGGACAGGGGAGCACACCGGGGAGCTGTTTTTT.

V usage is TRBV29-1 and J usage is TRBJ1-2, with 7 bases matching TRBD1. Germline CDR1 SQVTM, CDR2 ANQGSEA. CDR3 length: 16 residues. V lost 0 bases and J lost 6; bases outside the gene matches: 13. CDR3 in DNA: TGCAGCGTTGAAGATACGGACAGGAGCTATACCGATGGCTACACCTTC. This translates into CSVEDTDRSYTDGYTF.

The genes are TRBV3-1 and TRBJ2-7; a possible D gene is TRBD2 (6 bases). The CDR3 sequence is 16 residues long. Germline CDR1 LGHDT, CDR2 YNNKEL (reference sequence). V dropped 1 base and J dropped 6 bases, with 19 bases sitting between them. In DNA form, the CDR3 reads TGTGCCAGCAGCCAAGGGGTGAGGGAGGCGGCGGGCGAGCAGTACTTC. Translation gives CASSQGVREAAGEQYF.

CDR3 amino acids: CASSEGGGFYEQYF. Here the CDR3 DNA reads TGTGCCAGCAGCGAAGGGGGGGGCTTCTACGAGCAGTACTTC. The rearrangement joins TRBV7-3 to TRBJ2-7; TRBD2 is a possible D gene (7 bases). Germline V gene sequence: CDR1 SGHTA, CDR2 FQGTGA. This CDR3 has 14 amino acids. V lost 5 bases and J lost 3, with 14 bases in between.

The J gene is TRBJ2-1, the V gene TRBV29-1; TRBD1 agrees at 7 bases. This CDR3 region has 11 residues. Trimming removed 8 bases from V and 7 bases from J; junction bases left unmatched: 5. Germline V CDR1 and CDR2: SQVTM, ANQGSEA. The CDR3 sequence: CSTPRGNEQFF. CDR3 bases: TGCAGCACCCCCAGGGGGAATGAGCAGTTCTTC.

This sequence joins TRBV15 and TRBJ2-1, with unresolved D. Germline V gives CDR1 LNHNV, CDR2 YYDKDF (reference sequence). The CDR3 runs 15 residues. V was clipped by 5 bases and J by 1 base, with 12 bases between them. The CDR3 DNA sequence: TGTGCCACCAGCCCCGCGATGCAATCCTACAATGAGCAGTTCTTC. It yields the protein CATSPAMQSYNEQFF.

The rearrangement joins TRBV6-2 or TRBV6-3 to TRBJ2-3, with TRBD2 matching over 7 bases. The CDR3 runs 15 residues. Germline CDR1 is MNHEY and CDR2 is SVGEGT. The trim removed 4 bases at V and 2 bases at J, leaving 6 bases unmatched. As DNA, the CDR3 is TGTGCCAGCAGTTTTTGGGGGGGAACCACAGATACGCAGTATTTT. Residues: CASSFWGGTTDTQYF.

J is TRBJ2-6 and V is TRBV5-5; no firm D call. CDR1 is SGHKS, CDR2 YYEKEE, per germline (reference sequence). V was cut by 0 bases and J by 3 bases, with 4 bases left in between. This CDR3 region has 14 residues. The CDR3 sequence is CASSLDDGANVLTF. The CDR3 DNA is TGTGCCAGCAGCTTGGATGATGGGGCCAACGTCCTGACTTTC.

Notes on this clonotype: A much bigger clone sits one base away, suggesting this may be a read error. This CDR3 fails to terminate in the conserved phenylalanine or tryptophan, so it likely reflects a read error. The gene calls are TRBV6-2 or TRBV6-3 and TRBJ2-2, with 8 bases lining up with TRBD1. The CDR3 loop spans 16 amino acids. V trimming: 6 bases; J trimming: 5 bases; junction bases outside the gene matches: 11. CDR1 is MNHEY, CDR2 SVGEGT, per germline. The CDR3 loop is CASSYRQGLWTGELFI. The CDR3 nucleotides are TGTGCCAGCAGCTACCGACAGGGGTTGTGGACCGGGGAGCTGTTTATT.

The gene calls are TRBV7-9 and TRBJ1-1, with D possibly being TRBD1 (6 bases). Trimming removed 7 bases from V and 8 bases from J, with 20 bases in between. The germline gives CDR1 SEHNR, CDR2 FQNEAQ (reference sequence). The CDR3 is 14 residues long. CDR3: CASTPQGRGEEAFF. The CDR3 nucleotides read TGTGCCAGCACCCCGCAAGGCAGGGGCGAAGAAGCTTTCTTT.

This clonotype was seen a few times. The chain couples TRBV20-1 to TRBJ2-1; the D is unclear. CDR1 DFQATT and CDR2 SNEGSKA come from the germline V gene (reference sequence). Between the trimmed V and J ends, which lost 8 bases and 3 bases, there was a span of 8 bases. This CDR3 is built from 11 residues. CDR3 sequence (DNA): TGCAGTCGGGTGGTCTACAATGAGCAGTTCTTC. It codes for CSRVVYNEQFF.

This clonotype was found a few times. The V call is TRBV27, the J call TRBJ2-3; 7 bases align to TRBD1. Looked up from germline, CDR1 is MNHEY and CDR2 is SMNVEV (reference sequence). The CDR3 extends over 15 amino acids. With V trimmed by 0 bases and J by 3 bases, 3 bases remained unmatched. CDR3 DNA sequence: TGTGCCAGCAGTTTATCGGCCAGGGGGACAGATACGCAGTATTTT. This gives the protein CASSLSARGTDTQYF.

The chain combines TRBV7-2 with TRBJ1-5, with no clear D. With 1 base removed from V and 3 bases from J, the gap between germline ends came to 10 bases. Germline V gene sequence: CDR1 SGHTA, CDR2 FQGNSA. There are 15 residues in the CDR3. The CDR3 DNA reads as TGTGCCAGCAGCTTAGGAGGGCAGACCAATCAGCCCCAGCATTTT. It translates to CASSLGGQTNQPQHF. Complete variable domain (other parts from reference TRBV7-2 and TRBJ1-5): GAGVSQSPSNKVTEKGKDVELRCDPISGHTALYWYRQSLGQGLEFLIYFQGNSAPDKSGLPSDRFSAERTGGSVSTLTIQRTQQEDSAVYLCASSLGGQTNQPQHFGDGTRLSIL.

The rearrangement uses TRBV6-2 or TRBV6-3 and TRBJ2-7; possibly TRBD2 for D (6 bases). V lost 6 bases and J 7 bases, leaving 19 bases between the germline ends. Germline CDR1 and CDR2: MNHEY and SVGEGT. This CDR3 spans 14 amino acids. CDR3 in amino acids: CASSRDSLRREQYF. The CDR3 region has the DNA TGTGCCAGCAGCCGGGACTCCCTGAGGCGAGAGCAGTACTTC.

The chain links TRBV12-3 or TRBV12-4 to TRBJ2-3, with TRBD2 as a possible D gene (6 bases). The V end was cut by 3 bases, the J end by 7 bases, with 14 bases between. CDR3 size: 14 residues. As DNA, the CDR3 is TGTGCCAGCAGTTTTCCGGGAGCTGTGTATACGCAGTATTTT. It codes for CASSFPGAVYTQYF.

This clonotype was detected many times. This chain joins TRBV24-1 and TRBJ2-1; 8 nucleotides agree with TRBD2. With V trimmed by 7 bases and J by 4 bases, 2 bases remained unmatched. The CDR3 length is 13 residues. Germline CDR1 KGHDR, CDR2 SFDVKD. The CDR3 DNA reads as TGTGCCACCAGAGGCGGGGGGTACAATGAGCAGTTCTTC. This gives the protein CATRGGGYNEQFF.

This chain links TRBV5-1 with TRBJ1-3; D possibly corresponds to TRBD1 (5 bases). CDR3 length: 15 amino acids. Trimming took 3 bases from V and 0 from J, leaving 10 bases between them. CDR1 is SGHRS and CDR2 is YFSETQ in the germline V gene. CDR3 nucleotides: TGCGCCAGCAGCTCCGCTACAGGCTCTGGAAACACCATATATTTT. Translation gives CASSSATGSGNTIYF.

The rearrangement joins TRBV4-3 to TRBJ1-3, with D unclear. CDR1 and CDR2 from the germline V gene are LGHNA and YSLEER. The ends were cut back, 0 bases at V and 0 bases at J, with 6 bases in the middle. The CDR3 consists of 15 residues. The CDR3: CASSQDRNSGNTIYF. CDR3 nucleotides: TGCGCCAGCAGCCAAGATCGCAACTCTGGAAACACCATATATTTT.

The J gene is TRBJ1-1, the V gene TRBV18, with a tentative D call TRBD1 (5 bases). The CDR3 totals 12 residues. V was pared by 3 bases and J by 4 bases, with 6 bases between. Germline-derived CDR1 and CDR2 are KGHSH and LQKENI. The CDR3 DNA is TGTGCCAGCTCACCTGACAGCACTGAAGCTTTCTTT. Protein sequence: CASSPDSTEAFF.

In its sample, this clonotype was seen a few times. Sequence at one end of the junction differs from germline and may be a read error. The chain is built from TRBV7-9 and TRBJ1-1; D possibly corresponds to TRBD1 (5 bases). The CDR3 is 13 residues long. CDR1 and CDR2 (germline): SEHNR, FQNEAQ (reference sequence). The CDR3 here is CASRLKGNNEAFF. The CDR3 DNA reads TGTGCCAGCAGATTAAAGGGGAACAATGAAGCTTTCTTT.

This clonotype showed up many times. The chain has TRBV12-3 or TRBV12-4 and TRBJ2-7, with TRBD1 identical over 8 bases. V gave up 4 bases and J gave up 6 bases; unmatched junction bases: 5. The CDR3 loop spans 13 amino acids. CDR3 loop: CASSSTGVAEQYF. In DNA, the CDR3 is TGTGCCAGCAGTTCGACAGGGGTCGCCGAGCAGTACTTC.

This clonotype was detected a few times. J is TRBJ2-2 and V is TRBV7-8, with no clear D. The ends were cut back, 1 base at V and 0 bases at J, with 12 bases in the middle. The CDR3 has 17 residues. Germline V gene data show CDR1 as SGHVS and CDR2 as FQNEAQ. The CDR3 DNA sequence: TGTGCCAGCAGCTTAGTAATGGGCCCCCCGAACACCGGGGAGCTGTTTTTT. Translated: CASSLVMGPPNTGELFF.

The V and J genes are TRBV21-1 and TRBJ2-7; the table calls TRBD2, which could not be checked here. TRBV21-1 is flagged as a pseudogene. The CDR3 has 15 residues. In DNA, the CDR3 is TGTGCCAGCAGCACCACGGTGGGGGTAGCGGTCGAGCAGTACTTC. This sequence encodes CASSTTVGVAVEQYF.

This clonotype was seen at least ten times. The V gene is TRBV24-1, the J gene TRBJ2-2; no reliable D call. Germline V gene sequence: CDR1 KGHDR, CDR2 SFDVKD. The ends were cut back, 1 base at V and 1 base at J, with 9 bases in the middle. CDR3 length equals 16 residues. The CDR3 DNA is TGTGCCACCAGTGATTTAAATAATGTGAACACCGGGGAGCTGTTTTTT. Translating it yields CATSDLNNVNTGELFF.

A few counts support this clonotype. The CDR3 spells CASSLAGFLAGAWGEQFF. The CDR3 nucleotides read TGTGCCAGCAGTTTAGCGGGCTTTCTAGCGGGAGCTTGGGGTGAGCAGTTCTTC. The J gene is TRBJ2-1, the V gene TRBV12-3 or TRBV12-4, with TRBD2 matching over 10 bases. The CDR3 totals 18 residues. The V segment lost 0 bases and the J segment 9 bases; nucleotides outside the gene matches: 14.